The clone carrying this T cell receptor (beta chain) was counted a few times. This sample stems from a study of blood T cell repertoires in COVID-19. The wider study: Sites across the United States, Italy and Spain contributed samples from acute and convalescent COVID-19. PBMCs, B-cell-depleted T cells, or T cells provided the cDNA or gDNA that made up the material.

The CDR3 totals 18 residues. Trimming at V came to 4 bases and at J to 1 base, leaving 9 bases not matched to a gene. Germline loops: CDR1 SGDLS, CDR2 YYNGEE. Per the authors' pipeline: Amplification with reference gene primers provided the estimates of nucleated cell counts. Using immunoSEQ multiplex PCR, the repertoire was profiled, and TCRdb retains in-frame clones only, with some absent. V and J calls and clone size follow that table, whereas D and trimming were derived from the DNA. Here the sample spans hundreds of thousands of clones, 86% being singletons. The sequence came from a woman between 45 and 65 years old with acute or convalescent COVID-19. The chain links TRBV9 to TRBJ2-1; 12 bases agree with TRBD2. What was sequenced was peripheral blood. The DNA of the CDR3 is TGTGCCAGCAGCCACGCCACCACTAGCGGGGGGTCCTACAATGAGCAGTTCTTC. The encoded protein is CASSHATTSGGSYNEQFF.